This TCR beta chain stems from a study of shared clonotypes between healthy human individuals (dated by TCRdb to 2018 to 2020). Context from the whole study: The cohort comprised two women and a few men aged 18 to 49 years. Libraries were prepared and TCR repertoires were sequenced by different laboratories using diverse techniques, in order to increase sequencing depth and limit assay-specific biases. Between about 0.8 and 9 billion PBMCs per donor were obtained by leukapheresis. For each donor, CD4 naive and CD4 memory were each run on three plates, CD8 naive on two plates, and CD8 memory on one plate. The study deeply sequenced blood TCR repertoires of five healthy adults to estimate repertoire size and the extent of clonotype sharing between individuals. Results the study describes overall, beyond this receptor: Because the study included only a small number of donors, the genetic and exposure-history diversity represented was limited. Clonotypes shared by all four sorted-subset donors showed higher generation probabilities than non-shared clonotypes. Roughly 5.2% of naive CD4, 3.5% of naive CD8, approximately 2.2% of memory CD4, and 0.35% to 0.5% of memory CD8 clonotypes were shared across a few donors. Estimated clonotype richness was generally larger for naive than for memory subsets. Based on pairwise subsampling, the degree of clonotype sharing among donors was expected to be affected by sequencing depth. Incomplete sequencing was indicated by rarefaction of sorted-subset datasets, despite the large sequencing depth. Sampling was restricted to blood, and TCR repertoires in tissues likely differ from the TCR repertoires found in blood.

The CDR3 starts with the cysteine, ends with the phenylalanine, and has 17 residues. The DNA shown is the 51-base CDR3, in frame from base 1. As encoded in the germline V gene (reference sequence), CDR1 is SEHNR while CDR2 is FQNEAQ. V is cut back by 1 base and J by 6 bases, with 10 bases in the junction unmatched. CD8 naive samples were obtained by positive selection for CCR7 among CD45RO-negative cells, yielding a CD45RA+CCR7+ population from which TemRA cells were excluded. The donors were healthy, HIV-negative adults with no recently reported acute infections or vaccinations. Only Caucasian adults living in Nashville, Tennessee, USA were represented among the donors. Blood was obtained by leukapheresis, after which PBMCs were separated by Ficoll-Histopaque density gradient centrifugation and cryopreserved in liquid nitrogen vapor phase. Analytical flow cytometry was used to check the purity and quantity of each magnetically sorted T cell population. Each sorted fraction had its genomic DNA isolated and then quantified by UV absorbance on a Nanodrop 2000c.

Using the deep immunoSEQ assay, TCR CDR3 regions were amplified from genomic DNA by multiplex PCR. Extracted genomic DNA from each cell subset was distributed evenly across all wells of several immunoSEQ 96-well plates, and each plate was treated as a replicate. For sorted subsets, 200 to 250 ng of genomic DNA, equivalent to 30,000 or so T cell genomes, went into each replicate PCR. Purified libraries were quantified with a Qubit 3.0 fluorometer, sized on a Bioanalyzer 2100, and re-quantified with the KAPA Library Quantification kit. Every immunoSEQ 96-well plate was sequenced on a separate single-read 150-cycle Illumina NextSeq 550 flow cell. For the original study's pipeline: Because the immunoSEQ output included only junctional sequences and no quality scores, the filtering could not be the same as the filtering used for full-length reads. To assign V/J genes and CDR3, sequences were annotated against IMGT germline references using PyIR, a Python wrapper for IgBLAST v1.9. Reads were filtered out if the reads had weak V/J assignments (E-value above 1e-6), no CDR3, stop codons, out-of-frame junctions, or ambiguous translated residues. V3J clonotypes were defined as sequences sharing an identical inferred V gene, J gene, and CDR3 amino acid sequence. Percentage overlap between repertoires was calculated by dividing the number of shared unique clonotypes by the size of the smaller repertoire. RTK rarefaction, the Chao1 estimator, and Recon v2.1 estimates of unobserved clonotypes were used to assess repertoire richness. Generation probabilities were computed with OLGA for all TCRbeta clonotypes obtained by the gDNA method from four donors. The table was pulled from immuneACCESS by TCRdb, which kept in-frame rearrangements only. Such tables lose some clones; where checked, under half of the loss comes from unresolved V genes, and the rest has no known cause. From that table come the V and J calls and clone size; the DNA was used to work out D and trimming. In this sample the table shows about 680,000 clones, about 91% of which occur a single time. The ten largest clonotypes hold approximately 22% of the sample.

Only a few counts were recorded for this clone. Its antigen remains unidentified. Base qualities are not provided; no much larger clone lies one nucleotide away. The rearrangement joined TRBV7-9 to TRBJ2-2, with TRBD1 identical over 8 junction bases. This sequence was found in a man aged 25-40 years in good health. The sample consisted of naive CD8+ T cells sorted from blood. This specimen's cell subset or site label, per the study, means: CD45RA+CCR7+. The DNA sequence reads TGTGCCAGCAGCTTAGGGGGCCACGGACAGGGTCCCGGGGAGCTGTTTTTT. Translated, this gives CASSLGGHGQGPGELFF.